This T cell receptor (beta chain) was recorded in a study of Tregs in tolerant kidney transplant recipients. Study-level information: Recipients received nonmyeloablative bone marrow transplants from related graft donors, with transient mixed chimerism.

Details on this clone: Its specificity is unknown.

Whole-study findings and limits: Expanding Tregs on activated donor B cells appeared to best identify donor-specific TCRbeta clones. For some patients, primers changed over time, blocking nucleotide-level comparison. Biological reproducibility was not directly addressed in this study.

TCRdb keeps only in-frame clones here, not all; method: immunoSEQ multiplex PCR. Altogether about 64,000 clones are present, 95% to 98% being singletons, with the ten largest covering approximately 0.36%. Trimming pared 4 bases from V and 3 bases from J, leaving 7 bases between. The CDR3 is made up of 12 amino acids. CDR1 LNHNV and CDR2 YYDKDF come from the germline V gene (reference sequence). The material sequenced was Tregs from blood, taken before the transplant. V usage is TRBV15 and J usage is TRBJ2-7, with D tentatively TRBD1 (5 bases). This clonotype was sampled from a human donor who received a combined kidney and bone marrow transplant. The CDR3 DNA is TGTGCCACCAGCACCGACAGCTACGAGCAGTACTTC. The encoded protein is CATSTDSYEQYF.